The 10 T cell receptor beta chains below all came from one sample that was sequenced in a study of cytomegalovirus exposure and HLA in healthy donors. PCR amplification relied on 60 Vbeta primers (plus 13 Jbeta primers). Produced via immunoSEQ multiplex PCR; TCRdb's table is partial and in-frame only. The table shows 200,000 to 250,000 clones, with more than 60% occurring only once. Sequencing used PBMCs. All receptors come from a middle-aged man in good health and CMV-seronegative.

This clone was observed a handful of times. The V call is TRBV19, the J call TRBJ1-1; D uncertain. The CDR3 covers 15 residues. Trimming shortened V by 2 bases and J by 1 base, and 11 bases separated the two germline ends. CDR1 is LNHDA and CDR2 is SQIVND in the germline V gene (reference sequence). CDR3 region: CASSIIPGRNTEAFF. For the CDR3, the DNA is TGTGCCAGTAGTATAATTCCAGGTCGGAACACTGAAGCTTTCTTT.

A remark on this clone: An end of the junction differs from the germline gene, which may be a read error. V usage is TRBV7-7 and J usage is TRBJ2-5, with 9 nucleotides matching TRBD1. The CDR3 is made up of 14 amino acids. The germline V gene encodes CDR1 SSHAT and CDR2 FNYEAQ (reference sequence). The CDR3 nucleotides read TGTGCTAGCAGCTTTACAGGGGGCAAGGAGACCCAGTACTTC. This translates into CASSFTGGKETQYF.

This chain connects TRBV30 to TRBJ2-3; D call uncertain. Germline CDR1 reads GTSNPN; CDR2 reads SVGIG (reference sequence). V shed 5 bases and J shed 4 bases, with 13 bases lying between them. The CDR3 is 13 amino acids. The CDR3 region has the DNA TGTGCCTGGGGCTCCCGCCGGGCAGATACGCAGTATTTT. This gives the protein CAWGSRRADTQYF.

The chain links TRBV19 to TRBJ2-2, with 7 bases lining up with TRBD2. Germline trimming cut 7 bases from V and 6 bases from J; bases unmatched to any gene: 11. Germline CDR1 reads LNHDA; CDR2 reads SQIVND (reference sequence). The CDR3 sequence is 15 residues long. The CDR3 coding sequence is TGTGCCAGTATAAGGAGGGAGGGATTGTCCGGGGAGCTGTTTTTT. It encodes CASIRREGLSGELFF.

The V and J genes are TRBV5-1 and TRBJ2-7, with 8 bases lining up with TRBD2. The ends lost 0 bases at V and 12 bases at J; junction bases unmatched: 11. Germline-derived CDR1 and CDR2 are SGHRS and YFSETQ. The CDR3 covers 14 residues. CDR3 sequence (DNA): TGCGCCAGCAGCTTGGGGCGGGGGGTTCCTTTCTGGTACTTC. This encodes CASSLGRGVPFWYF.

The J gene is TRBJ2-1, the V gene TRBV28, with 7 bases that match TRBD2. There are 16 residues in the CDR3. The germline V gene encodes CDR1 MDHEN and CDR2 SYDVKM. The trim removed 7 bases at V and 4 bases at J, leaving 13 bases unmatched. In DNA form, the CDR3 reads TGTGCCAGCACAAGGGTAGCGGGTCGGGGGTACAATGAGCAGTTCTTC. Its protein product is CASTRVAGRGYNEQFF.

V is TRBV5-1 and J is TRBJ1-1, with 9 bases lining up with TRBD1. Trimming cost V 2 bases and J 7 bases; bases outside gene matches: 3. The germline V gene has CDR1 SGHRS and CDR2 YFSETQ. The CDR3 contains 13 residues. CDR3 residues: CASSFRDRVEAFF. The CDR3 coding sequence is TGCGCCAGCAGCTTTCGGGACAGGGTTGAAGCTTTCTTT.

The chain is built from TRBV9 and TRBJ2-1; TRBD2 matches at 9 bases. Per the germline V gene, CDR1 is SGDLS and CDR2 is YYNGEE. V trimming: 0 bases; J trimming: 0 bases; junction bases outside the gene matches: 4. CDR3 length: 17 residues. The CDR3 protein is CASSVGLSGSSYNEQFF. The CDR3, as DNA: TGTGCCAGCAGCGTAGGTCTTAGCGGGAGCTCCTACAATGAGCAGTTCTTC. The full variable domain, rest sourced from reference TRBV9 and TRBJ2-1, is DSGVTQTPKHLITATGQRVTLRCSPRSGDLSVYWYQQSLDQGLQFLIQYYNGEERAKGNILERFSAQQFPDLHSELNLSSLELGDSALYFCASSVGLSGSSYNEQFFGPGTRLTVL.

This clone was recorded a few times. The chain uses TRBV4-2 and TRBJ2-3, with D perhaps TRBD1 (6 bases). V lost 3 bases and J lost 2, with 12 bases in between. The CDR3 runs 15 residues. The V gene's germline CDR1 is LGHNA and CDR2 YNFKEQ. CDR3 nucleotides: TGTGCCAGCAGCCAGGGGGCAGGGGTCACAGATACGCAGTATTTT. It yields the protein CASSQGAGVTDTQYF.

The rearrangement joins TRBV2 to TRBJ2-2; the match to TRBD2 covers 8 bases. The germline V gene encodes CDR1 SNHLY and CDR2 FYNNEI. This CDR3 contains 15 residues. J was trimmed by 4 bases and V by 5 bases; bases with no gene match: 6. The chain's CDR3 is CASSLSGMATGELFF. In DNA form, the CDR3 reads TGTGCCAGCAGTCTTAGCGGGATGGCCACCGGGGAGCTGTTTTTT.